This entry lists 26 T cell receptor beta chains sequenced from one sample in a study of T cell responses to AZD1222 COVID-19 vaccine. Measured with immunoSEQ multiplex PCR; TCRdb has only the in-frame clones, and not every one. The sample has about 120,000 clones; 86% are singletons. The starting material was peripheral blood, obtained 28 days after the second AZD1222 dose. The receptor source for this set is an adult who received the AZD1222 COVID-19 vaccine.

The chain is built from TRBV4-1 and TRBJ2-2, with 8 positions matching TRBD2. The V gene end was trimmed by 4 bases and the J gene end by 1 base; junction bases not matched to a gene: 2. Germline V gene lookup returns CDR1 MGHRA and CDR2 YSYEKL. The CDR3 spans 15 residues. CDR3 DNA: TGCGCCAGCAGCCGCGGGGGGTTGAACACCGGGGAGCTGTTTTTT. Protein: CASSRGGLNTGELFF.

The chain employs TRBV9 and TRBJ1-4; TRBD1 matches 10 bases. V lost 0 bases, J lost 7 bases, and 6 bases stayed unmatched. Germline assignment: CDR1 SGDLS and CDR2 YYNGEE. This CDR3 has 16 residues. The CDR3 DNA sequence: TGTGCCAGCAGCGTAGGTGACAGGGGGCACGGTGAAAAACTGTTTTTT. Its translation is CASSVGDRGHGEKLFF.

V gene TRBV3-1 (or the pseudogene TRBV3-2) combines with J gene TRBJ2-5; D not certain. V lost 0 bases and J 4 bases, leaving 9 bases between the germline ends. Germline V CDR1 and CDR2: LGHDT, YNNKEL (reference sequence). The CDR3 is made up of 14 amino acids. This chain's CDR3 is CASSQDTGRETQYF. The CDR3 DNA reads as TGTGCCAGCAGCCAAGATACCGGGCGAGAGACCCAGTACTTC.

A few counts support this clone. The chain joins TRBV6-5 to TRBJ2-7; D may match TRBD1 or TRBD2 (5 bases each). The V and J ends lost 0 bases and 5 bases respectively, with 11 bases between them. This CDR3 has 14 amino acids. Germline V gene data show CDR1 as MNHEY and CDR2 as SVGAGI. The CDR3 region is CASSYSLRGDEQYF. CDR3 DNA sequence: TGTGCCAGCAGTTACTCGTTGAGGGGTGACGAGCAGTACTTC.

The chain uses TRBV11-3 and TRBJ2-2; TRBD1 might be the D (6 bases). Germline V CDR1 and CDR2: SGHNT, YENEEA. The V gene lost 5 bases and the J gene lost 3 bases, with 13 bases spanning the gap. The length of the CDR3 is 15 residues. As DNA, the CDR3 is TGTGCCAGCAGCCCAAACAGGGCCGACACCGGGGAGCTGTTTTTT. It specifies CASSPNRADTGELFF.

The V and J genes are TRBV24-1 and TRBJ1-2; D perhaps matches TRBD1 (5 bases). V lost 4 bases, J lost 4 bases, and 12 bases lay in between. Per the germline V gene, CDR1 is KGHDR and CDR2 is SFDVKD. The CDR3 consists of 14 residues. The CDR3 nucleotides are TGTGCCACCAGTGACTCGGGGCTAGTCTATGGCTACACCTTC. This codes for CATSDSGLVYGYTF.

The sample holds one count of this clone. The V and J genes are TRBV19 and TRBJ2-3; D remains unclear. The V gene lost 1 base and the J gene lost 6 bases, with 5 bases spanning the gap. Germline V gene sequence: CDR1 LNHDA, CDR2 SQIVND (reference sequence). This CDR3 has 12 amino acids. The CDR3: CASSIGFDTQYF. DNA of the CDR3: TGTGCCAGTAGTATAGGATTCGATACGCAGTATTTT.

The chain links TRBV14 to TRBJ1-1; D not resolved. The germline V and J ends were trimmed by 2 bases and 1 base, with 5 bases remaining between them. CDR3 length equals 13 residues. From germline, CDR1 is SGHDN and CDR2 FVKESK. The CDR3 loop reads CASSQSSNTEAFF. The CDR3, as DNA: TGTGCCAGCAGCCAAAGTTCGAACACTGAAGCTTTCTTT.

The V gene is TRBV5-1, the J gene TRBJ1-3; TRBD1 is a possible D gene (5 bases). This CDR3 spans 15 amino acids. The V end lost 0 bases, the J end lost 4 bases, and 11 bases lay between the germline ends. CDR1 is SGHRS, CDR2 YFSETQ, per germline. The CDR3 loop reads CASSLGVGVGNTIYF. For the CDR3, the DNA is TGCGCCAGCAGCTTGGGAGTGGGGGTAGGAAACACCATATATTTT. Supplemented by reference TRBV5-1 and TRBJ1-3, the full variable domain reads KAGVTQTPRYLIKTRGQQVTLSCSPISGHRSVSWYQQTPGQGLQFLFEYFSETQRNKGNFPGRFSGRQFSNSRSEMNVSTLELGDSALYLCASSLGVGVGNTIYFGEGSWLTVV.

The rearrangement uses TRBV7-8 and TRBJ2-5; TRBD2 aligns across 7 bases. The CDR3 contains 17 residues. Germline V CDR1 and CDR2: SGHVS, FQNEAQ. Losses at the gene ends were 0 bases for V and 7 bases for J; bases not matched to a gene: 14. The CDR3 DNA follows: TGTGCCAGCAGCTTAGCCTTCATCGGGCGGGGGTACAGGACCCAGTACTTC. Protein sequence: CASSLAFIGRGYRTQYF.

This clone turned up a few times. The chain recombines TRBV6-4 with TRBJ1-1, with a possible D match to TRBD1 (5 bases). Germline CDR1 reads MRHNA; CDR2 reads SNTAGT. The V end lost 6 bases, the J end lost 1 base, and 9 bases lay between the germline ends. CDR3 length equals 13 residues. CDR3 sequence reads: CASSLQENTEAFF. The CDR3 DNA reads TGTGCCAGCAGCCTACAGGAGAACACTGAAGCTTTCTTT.

The chain carries TRBV29-1 and TRBJ2-7; TRBD1 agrees at 12 bases. J was trimmed by 5 bases and V by 4 bases; bases with no gene match: 0. The CDR3 length is 12 residues. CDR1 SQVTM and CDR2 ANQGSEA come from the germline V gene. The CDR3, as DNA: TGCAGCGTTGGGGACAGGGGGCACGAGCAGTACTTC. Protein product: CSVGDRGHEQYF.

The chain uses TRBV5-1 and TRBJ1-1; the D is unclear. Germline CDR1 reads SGHRS; CDR2 reads YFSETQ. V was shortened by 0 bases and J by 7 bases, with 13 bases between the two germline ends. The CDR3 is made up of 14 amino acids. This CDR3 is CASSLEESPVEAFF. The CDR3 DNA reads TGCGCCAGCAGCTTGGAAGAGTCCCCGGTTGAAGCTTTCTTT.

The chain employs TRBV7-2 and TRBJ1-4; TRBD1 aligns across 10 bases. Per the germline V gene, CDR1 is SGHTA and CDR2 is FQGNSA. The CDR3 length is 15 residues. Trimming removed 5 bases from V and 6 bases from J; junction bases left unmatched: 6. Written as DNA, the CDR3 is TGTGCCAGCAGCGCGAGGACAGGGGGGGATGAAAAACTGTTTTTT. This translates into CASSARTGGDEKLFF.

This clone was seen more than once but under ten times. The V gene is TRBV6-2 or TRBV6-3, the J gene TRBJ1-5; D might be TRBD1 (5 bases). Germline CDR1 MNHEY, CDR2 SVGEGT. The CDR3 totals 14 residues. Trimming left V 2 bases short and J 6 bases short, with 11 bases between. CDR3 coding DNA: TGTGCCAGCAGTTACACGGGGGAGGCTCAGCCCCAGCATTTT. Protein product: CASSYTGEAQPQHF.

The chain's CDR3 is CASSKIVQESNEKLFF. CDR3 nucleotides: TGCGCCAGCAGCAAAATTGTCCAGGAATCTAATGAAAAACTGTTTTTT. The V call is TRBV5-1, the J call TRBJ1-4; D is unresolved. The CDR3 totals 16 residues. Germline V CDR1 and CDR2: SGHRS, YFSETQ. V was clipped by 4 bases and J by 3 bases, with 16 bases between them.

The V gene is TRBV4-3, the J gene TRBJ1-4, with D possibly matching TRBD1 (5 bases). CDR1 and CDR2 (germline): LGHNA, YSLEER. Trimming stripped 0 bases from V and 5 bases from J, with 10 bases between. The CDR3 extends over 15 amino acids. The CDR3 here is CASSQDWGRNEKLFF. For the CDR3, the DNA is TGCGCCAGCAGCCAAGACTGGGGCAGGAATGAAAAACTGTTTTTT.

The rearrangement joins TRBV25-1 to TRBJ1-1; D uncertain. The V gene's germline CDR1 is MGHDK and CDR2 SYGVNS. The ends were cut back, 4 bases at V and 1 base at J, with 4 bases in the middle. This CDR3 is 12 amino acids long. CDR3 coding DNA: TGTGCCAGCAGTGGACCGAACACTGAAGCTTTCTTT. It encodes CASSGPNTEAFF. Complete variable domain (other parts from reference TRBV25-1 and TRBJ1-1): EADIYQTPRYLVIGTGKKITLECSQTMGHDKMYWYQQDPGMELHLIHYSYGVNSTEKGDLSSESTVSRIRTEHFPLTLESARPSHTSQYLCASSGPNTEAFFGQGTRLTVV.

The genes are TRBV27 and TRBJ1-2; TRBD1 agrees at 7 bases. V shed 1 base, J shed 6 bases, and the junction held 5 bases outside the gene matches. Germline V CDR1 and CDR2: MNHEY, SMNVEV (reference sequence). CDR3 size: 14 residues. The CDR3 DNA reads TGTGCCAGCAGTTTATTAGGGGGCGCGGATGGCTACACCTTC. Protein: CASSLLGGADGYTF.

The chain combines TRBV5-4 with TRBJ1-2; D not resolved. The CDR3 is 15 amino acids. Trimming took off 0 bases at V and 2 bases at J, with 11 bases between the two ends. Germline loops: CDR1 SGHNT, CDR2 YYREEE (reference sequence). The CDR3 sequence: CASSLGAGRNYGYTF. CDR3 nucleotide sequence: TGTGCCAGCAGCTTGGGTGCAGGAAGAAACTATGGCTACACCTTC.

V is TRBV6-6 and J is TRBJ1-2; D uncertain. This CDR3 is built from 15 residues. The V gene lost 1 base and the J gene lost 4 bases, with 13 bases spanning the gap. CDR1 is MNHNY, CDR2 SVGAGI, per germline (reference sequence). CDR3 sequence: CASSYLALSTYGYTF. The CDR3 bases are TGTGCCAGCAGTTACTTGGCCTTGTCTACCTATGGCTACACCTTC.

The chain combines TRBV5-1 with TRBJ2-3; unclear D gene. The CDR3 spans 12 residues. V gave up 6 bases and J gave up 6 bases, with 11 bases separating them. The germline V gene encodes CDR1 SGHRS and CDR2 YFSETQ. The DNA of the CDR3 is TGCGCCAGCACGGCTGGAGAGGATACGCAGTATTTT. Amino acids: CASTAGEDTQYF.

This clone showed up just a few times. The rearrangement joins TRBV4-1 to TRBJ1-1; the match to TRBD1 covers 7 bases. Trimming cost V 6 bases and J 5 bases; bases outside gene matches: 6. This CDR3 contains 13 residues. Germline CDR1 is MGHRA and CDR2 is YSYEKL. CDR3 nucleotides: TGCGCCAGCAGAGGAGGGGGCTGGACTGAAGCTTTCTTT. It yields the protein CASRGGGWTEAFF.

This clone was counted between two and nine times. The rearrangement joins TRBV18 to TRBJ2-2; D ambiguous. There are 18 residues in the CDR3. Germline V gene lookup returns CDR1 KGHSH and CDR2 LQKENI. V lost 2 bases, J lost 1 base, and 17 bases lay in between. The CDR3 sequence is CASSPESPGRLNTGELFF. CDR3 nucleotides: TGTGCCAGCTCACCAGAGTCTCCAGGACGGTTGAACACCGGGGAGCTGTTTTTT.

The chain has TRBV18 and TRBJ1-5; tentatively, D is TRBD1 (5 bases). CDR3 length: 15 residues. Per the germline V gene, CDR1 is KGHSH and CDR2 is LQKENI. The V end lost 2 bases, the J end lost 0 bases, and 8 bases lay between the germline ends. The CDR3 sequence: CASSPGAGSNQPQHF. As DNA, the CDR3 is TGTGCCAGCTCACCAGGGGCCGGTAGCAATCAGCCCCAGCATTTT.

In the case of this clone: At one end the junction does not follow the germline gene, possibly because of a read error. The chain has TRBV5-1 and TRBJ2-6; perhaps TRBD2 as D (6 bases). The CDR3 runs to 14 residues. The germline V gene has CDR1 SGHRS and CDR2 YFSETQ. The CDR3 here is CASMRVDGGNVLTF. CDR3 nucleotide sequence: TGCGCCAGCATGAGGGTTGACGGGGGCAACGTCCTGACTTTC.